This TCR beta chain was profiled in a study of T cells after yellow fever vaccination. Study-level findings and limits: Booster samples showed a return of most primary-vaccination clones (almost 97% CD4, approximately 85% CD8). There was a possibility that FACS-sorted repertoires contained abundant clonotypes contaminating from the bulk population. The secondary response was weaker but peaked faster, day 5 versus 15.

This clonotype was counted ten times or more. Antigen unknown. This CDR3 is 15 amino acids long. Germline V gene sequence: CDR1 MNHEY, CDR2 SVGEGT. V was cut by 1 base and J by 6 bases, with 12 bases left in between. The TCR cDNA carried a universal primer site and UMIs from 5'RACE template switching. TCRdb reprocessed the 5' RACE reads via MiXCR and lists one record per CDR3 protein. The profile shows fewer than 450,000 distinct CDR3 sequences, about 4% of them singletons. The rearrangement uses TRBV6-2 or TRBV6-3 and TRBJ2-2, with D perhaps matching TRBD1 (5 bases). Sequenced here: PBMCs, sampled 5 days after the yellow fever booster vaccination. This clonotype originated in a man between 18 and 35 years old who received the YFV17D yellow fever vaccine. CDR3 sequence reads: CASSYLTGFPGELFF. The CDR3 bases are TGTGCCAGCAGTTACTTAACAGGATTTCCCGGGGAGCTGTTTTTT.